This T cell receptor (beta chain) was documented in a study of lymphopenia after photon versus proton radiotherapy. Overall study findings and caveats: Post-nadir diversity loss with photons came from oligoclonal expansion, particularly CD8+ Temra cells. Larger post-nadir TCR diversity loss correlated inversely with survival in deceased patients. Better survival with proton therapy was suggested as possible, not demonstrated. Photon-treated patients lost naive T cells and TCR diversity; proton-treated stayed stable.

Clones were sequenced by immunoSEQ multiplex PCR, and TCRdb holds only the in-frame ones, with some missing. Counted here are around 19,000 clones, approximately 85% occurring once; the ten biggest clones make up about 3%. V gave up 3 bases and J gave up 4 bases; unmatched junction bases: 6. The CDR3 contains 16 residues. The germline V gene has CDR1 LGHNA and CDR2 YSLEER. Notes on this clone: The antigen is undetermined.

The TCR comes from a woman aged 50 to 65 with pancreatic cancer. The chain employs TRBV4-3 and TRBJ2-1; 10 bases line up with TRBD2. The sequencing used peripheral blood, collected from a patient treated with photon-based radiotherapy. The CDR3 reads CASSQSEAGGYNEQFF. The CDR3 nucleotides are TGCGCCAGCAGCCAGAGCGAAGCGGGAGGGTACAATGAGCAGTTCTTC.